This TCR beta chain was sequenced for a study of OX40 agonist ivuxolimab in advanced cancers. With respect to the entire study: The costimulatory receptor OX40 (CD134) was targeted by ivuxolimab, a fully human IgG2 agonistic monoclonal antibody. Peripheral TCRbeta sequencing was intended to test whether TCR sequence diversity was altered and clonal T-cell expansion was caused by ivuxolimab. Partial responses occurred in three dose-escalation patients, of whom one had hepatocellular carcinoma and two had cutaneous melanoma. Intravenous ivuxolimab was administered to patients every 2 weeks at six dose levels: 0.01, 0.1, 0.3, 1.5, 3 and 10 mg/kg. The dose-escalation cohort was roughly 83% male with a mean age of approximately 60 years, ranging from roughly 20 to 80. Of the approximately 50 patients in dose escalation, some 20 had hepatocellular carcinoma, some 15 had melanoma, 9 had renal cell carcinoma and 9 had head and neck cancer. The monotherapy dose-escalation portion (N = 52 patients) of the phase I ivuxolimab trial is reported in the paper. Prior anti-PD-1, anti-PD-L1 or anti-CTLA-4 therapy was permitted, and about two fifths of dose-escalation patients had received checkpoint inhibitors. Here is what the overall study found, with its caveats: After ivuxolimab, more expanded clones were found on average in CD8+ T cells than in CD4+ T cells. Partial responders in the 0.1-3.0 mg/kg groups had among the lowest normalized peripheral clonal expansion, especially among CD8+ T cells. Low levels of normalized T-cell clonal expansion were also seen in some patients who did not respond. At doses from 0.1 to 3.0 mg/kg, clonal expansion was seen in both CD4+ and CD8+ blood T cells between baseline and week 6. The antigen specificity of the clonally expanded peripheral T cells was not determined.

Deletion took 6 bases off V and 0 bases off J, with a span of 12 bases between the germline ends. There are 15 amino acids in the CDR3, from cysteine to phenylalanine inclusive. Just the 45-base CDR3 DNA is kept, in frame starting at base 1. From a lookup of the germline V gene (reference sequence), CDR1 and CDR2 are SEHNR and FQNEAQ. For this clone: Its antigen remains unidentified. Qualities for individual bases were not recorded, and no much larger clone is one base off.

The trial excluded patients who had a history of autoimmune disease or were on systemic immunosuppression. Peripheral blood for TCR sequencing was drawn from every dose cohort at baseline, at cycle 4 day 1 and at cycle 7 day 1. The samples were taken from a phase I, first-in-human, multicenter, open-label dose-escalation trial of ivuxolimab. Adults with locally advanced or metastatic melanoma, renal cell, hepatocellular, or head and neck squamous cell carcinoma were enrolled in the trial. Before TCR sequencing, CD4+ and CD8+ T cells were separately sorted from peripheral blood. To sequence the TCRbeta CDR3 region, genomic DNA was isolated from the sorted cells. The immunoSEQ Assay was used to sequence the TCRbeta CDR3 regions. What TCRdb holds here is the immuneACCESS table cut down to in-frame rearrangements. Part of the clones is not present; checked against another copy, under half of the missing clones reflect an unresolved V gene, and the others are unexplained. This sample lists tens of thousands of clones; about 94% were detected once. The ten largest account for roughly 19% of the sample.

The sequence is built from TRBV7-9 and TRBJ1-3; the D gene lacks a confident call. The TCR was taken from an adult with an advanced solid tumor such as melanoma, head and neck, liver or kidney cancer. The input for sequencing was CD4+ or CD8+ T cells sorted from blood, taken in a trial of the OX40 agonist ivuxolimab. The DNA is as follows: TGTGCCAGCAGAACCCAGGCCCCCTCTGGAAACACCATATATTTT. This translates into CASRTQAPSGNTIYF.